These 24 T cell receptor beta chains came from one sample sequenced in a study of blood T cell repertoires in COVID-19. Assay used: immunoSEQ multiplex PCR; TCRdb lists only in-frame clones, some missing. The sample lists 200,000 to 250,000 clones, around 89% occurring once. The sequenced sample was PBMCs or T cells enriched from blood (not recorded which). These receptor sequences come from a woman aged 25 to 39 who had recovered from COVID-19.

The gene calls are TRBV6-5 and TRBJ1-2; D unclear. The V and J ends lost 7 bases and 3 bases respectively, with 15 bases between them. CDR1 MNHEY and CDR2 SVGAGI come from the germline V gene. This CDR3 region has 14 residues. The CDR3 DNA reads TGTGCCAGCACCCCACAGCCAGGCGACTATGGCTACACCTTC. This encodes CASTPQPGDYGYTF.

The gene calls are TRBV7-9 and TRBJ2-3; maybe TRBD1 (5 bases). Looked up from germline, CDR1 is SEHNR and CDR2 is FQNEAQ (reference sequence). The CDR3 consists of 16 residues. Trimming took 3 bases from V and 2 from J, leaving 15 bases between them. The CDR3 nucleotides read TGTGCCAGCAGCTTGACAGTGGCGGAGCCCACAGATACGCAGTATTTT. This encodes CASSLTVAEPTDTQYF.

This rearrangement joins TRBV19 to TRBJ1-1, with TRBD1 identical over 7 bases. From germline, CDR1 is LNHDA and CDR2 SQIVND (reference sequence). CDR3 length: 16 amino acids. The V gene end was trimmed by 3 bases and the J gene end by 4 bases; junction bases not matched to a gene: 11. The CDR3 DNA reads as TGTGCCAGTAGTATGTCCCCCGGCAGGGGGACCACTGAAGCTTTCTTT. It translates to CASSMSPGRGTTEAFF.

The genes are TRBV27 and TRBJ2-7; 10 bases match TRBD1. The CDR3 spans 18 residues. Germline CDR1 and CDR2: MNHEY and SMNVEV (reference sequence). The J segment lost 5 bases and the V segment lost 6 bases, leaving 19 bases of the junction unmatched. The CDR3 nucleotides are TGTGCCAGCAGCCACCGAAATCCGGGACAGGGGAATCGGGACGAGCAGTACTTC. Translating gives CASSHRNPGQGNRDEQYF.

The J gene is TRBJ1-2, the V gene TRBV4-1, with 7 bases aligning to TRBD1. CDR3 size: 14 residues. In germline, CDR1 is MGHRA, CDR2 YSYEKL. Trimming removed 0 bases from V and 6 bases from J; junction bases left unmatched: 4. CDR3 coding DNA: TGCGCCAGCAGCCAAGATACAGGGGACGATGGCTACACCTTC. Protein product: CASSQDTGDDGYTF.

V gene TRBV27 combines with J gene TRBJ2-1; a possible D gene is TRBD2 (6 bases). Germline V gene data show CDR1 as MNHEY and CDR2 as SMNVEV (reference sequence). V was clipped by 5 bases and J by 0 bases, with 23 bases between them. This CDR3 contains 19 residues. Here the CDR3 DNA reads TGTGCCAGCAGTAGACACTTACTCTCTAGCGCCAGCTCCTACAATGAGCAGTTCTTC. Its protein is CASSRHLLSSASSYNEQFF.

This chain links TRBV19 with TRBJ2-7; D is perhaps TRBD1 (5 bases). The V gene lost 7 bases and the J gene lost 0 bases, with 13 bases spanning the gap. The CDR3 is 14 residues long. CDR1 is LNHDA, CDR2 SQIVND, per germline (reference sequence). The CDR3 reads CASTPQAHSYEQYF. CDR3 bases: TGTGCCAGTACCCCACAGGCCCACTCCTACGAGCAGTACTTC.

This clone was recorded once. The gene calls are TRBV7-8 and TRBJ2-2, with TRBD2 matching over 11 bases. The germline V gene encodes CDR1 SGHVS and CDR2 FQNEAQ. Trimming at V came to 1 base and at J to 10 bases, leaving 23 bases not matched to a gene. The CDR3 loop spans 21 amino acids. The CDR3 spells CASSLGTGIHPSGRPVMELFF. Written as DNA, the CDR3 is TGTGCCAGCAGCTTAGGGACAGGGATACATCCTAGCGGGAGGCCGGTAATGGAGCTGTTTTTT. Full variable domain (outside the CDR3, taken from reference TRBV7-8 and TRBJ2-2): GAGVSQSPRYKVAKRGQDVALRCDPISGHVSLFWYQQALGQGPEFLTYFQNEAQLDKSGLPSDRFFAERPEGSVSTLKIQRTQQEDSAVYLCASSLGTGIHPSGRPVMELFFGEGSRLTVL.

The chain carries TRBV5-4 and TRBJ2-5; 9 nucleotides match TRBD2. The CDR3 is 16 amino acids. J lost 7 bases, V lost 0 bases, and 10 bases had no gene match. Germline CDR1 SGHNT, CDR2 YYREEE (reference sequence). Here the CDR3 DNA reads TGTGCCAGCAGCTTGGGGGCTAGCGGGATTCGAGGGACCCAGTACTTC. Protein sequence: CASSLGASGIRGTQYF.

This chain uses TRBV6-5 with TRBJ1-4; D is unresolved. V was cut by 7 bases and J by 2 bases, with 11 bases left in between. Germline V lookup: CDR1 MNHEY, CDR2 SVGAGI. The CDR3 is 14 amino acids. CDR3 residues: CASKWTGTNEKLFF. CDR3 DNA sequence: TGTGCCAGCAAATGGACTGGGACTAATGAAAAACTGTTTTTT.

The chain links TRBV24-1 to TRBJ1-5; D is unclear. Trimming left V 0 bases short and J 5 bases short, with 4 bases between. The CDR3 length is 13 residues. CDR1 and CDR2 from the germline V gene are KGHDR and SFDVKD. The CDR3 loop is CATSDLQDQPQHF. The CDR3 DNA reads as TGTGCCACCAGTGATTTGCAGGATCAGCCCCAGCATTTT.

The rearrangement links TRBV11-2 to TRBJ2-2, with 8 bases lining up with TRBD2. The CDR3 is made up of 16 amino acids. Unmatched junction bases numbered 9, after V lost 3 bases and J lost 6 bases. Germline-derived CDR1 and CDR2 are SGHAT and FQNNGV. CDR3 bases: TGTGCCAGCAGCTTCGGTACCCGAGCGGGAGCCGGGGAGCTGTTTTTT. It translates to CASSFGTRAGAGELFF.

This rearrangement joins TRBV5-1 to TRBJ1-1; 7 bases are a match to TRBD1. With 0 bases clipped from V and 0 bases from J, the junction kept 8 bases outside the gene matches. The germline CDR1 and CDR2 sequences are SGHRS and YFSETQ. This CDR3 has 17 residues. CDR3 sequence: CASSLERGRGVNTEAFF. The CDR3 DNA reads TGCGCCAGCAGCTTGGAGAGGGGGCGAGGGGTGAACACTGAAGCTTTCTTT.

CDR3 sequence: CASSRGQYNEQFF. The CDR3 bases are TGTGCCAGCAGCCGGGGACAGTACAATGAGCAGTTCTTC. The chain is built from TRBV7-3 and TRBJ2-1; TRBD1 aligns across 7 bases. This CDR3 has 13 amino acids. Per germline, CDR1 SGHTA and CDR2 FQGTGA. Losses at the gene ends were 5 bases for V and 4 bases for J; bases not matched to a gene: 2.

The chain links TRBV4-3 to TRBJ2-1, with 10 bases that match TRBD2. Germline-derived CDR1 and CDR2 are LGHNA and YSLEER. This CDR3 region has 13 residues. V trimming: 6 bases; J trimming: 6 bases; junction bases outside the gene matches: 2. The CDR3 loop reads CASRLAGVNEQFF. The CDR3 DNA sequence: TGCGCCAGCAGGCTAGCGGGAGTCAATGAGCAGTTCTTC.

CDR3 sequence: CASSLAAGQGYNEQFF. The CDR3 bases are TGCGCCAGCAGCTTGGCCGCGGGACAGGGATACAATGAGCAGTTCTTC. The chain couples TRBV5-1 to TRBJ2-1; 9 bases are shared with TRBD1. The CDR3 runs 16 residues. V dropped 0 bases and J dropped 4; count of bases not matched to a gene: 5. Germline CDR1 SGHRS, CDR2 YFSETQ. Based on the CDR3 plus reference TRBV5-1 and TRBJ2-1, the full variable domain is KAGVTQTPRYLIKTRGQQVTLSCSPISGHRSVSWYQQTPGQGLQFLFEYFSETQRNKGNFPGRFSGRQFSNSRSEMNVSTLELGDSALYLCASSLAAGQGYNEQFFGPGTRLTVL.

The V and J genes are TRBV28 and TRBJ1-5; 9 bases map to TRBD1. Germline V lookup: CDR1 MDHEN, CDR2 SYDVKM. Trimming removed 6 bases from V and 6 bases from J; junction bases left unmatched: 9. This CDR3 is built from 15 residues. CDR3: CASSSGTGFAQPQHF. CDR3 coding DNA: TGTGCCAGCAGCTCGGGGACAGGGTTCGCTCAGCCCCAGCATTTT.

The gene calls are TRBV18 and TRBJ2-6; TRBD1 matches at 10 bases. The CDR3 loop spans 18 amino acids. The V segment lost 8 bases and the J segment 0 bases; nucleotides outside the gene matches: 10. Germline V lookup: CDR1 KGHSH, CDR2 LQKENI. CDR3 nucleotide sequence: TGTGCCAGCCACCCGTGGGACAGGGGAACCTCTGGGGCCAACGTCCTGACTTTC. Amino acid sequence: CASHPWDRGTSGANVLTF.

This chain links TRBV2 with TRBJ1-1; D gene unclear. The CDR3 has 13 residues. From germline, CDR1 is SNHLY and CDR2 FYNNEI. Trimming took off 5 bases at V and 4 bases at J, with 11 bases between the two ends. CDR3 sequence (DNA): TGTGCCAGCAGTATAAGCCCCGGCACTGAAGCTTTCTTT. Translating it yields CASSISPGTEAFF.

This clone was seen once. The rearrangement uses TRBV4-1 and TRBJ2-7, with 11 bases matching TRBD2. The ends lost 1 base at V and 2 bases at J; junction bases unmatched: 10. This CDR3 region has 18 residues. CDR1 MGHRA and CDR2 YSYEKL come from the germline V gene. The CDR3 sequence is CASSQVLRLAGRAYEQYF. CDR3 sequence (DNA): TGCGCCAGCAGCCAAGTCCTCCGACTAGCGGGACGAGCCTACGAGCAGTACTTC.

In its sample, this clone was seen once. This chain joins TRBV6-5 and TRBJ1-1; 7 positions match TRBD1. Unmatched junction bases numbered 4, after V lost 2 bases and J lost 1 base. Germline assignment: CDR1 MNHEY and CDR2 SVGAGI. The CDR3 is made up of 15 amino acids. The CDR3 spells CASSYTGTANTEAFF. In DNA form, the CDR3 reads TGTGCCAGCAGTTACACCGGGACAGCGAACACTGAAGCTTTCTTT.

The V and J genes are TRBV30 and TRBJ2-2; D not certain. The CDR3 is 13 amino acids. V was trimmed by 0 bases and J by 6 bases, leaving 8 bases between them. CDR1 is GTSNPN, CDR2 SVGIG, per germline (reference sequence). This CDR3 reads CAWSVYKPGELFF. CDR3 bases: TGTGCCTGGAGTGTCTATAAGCCCGGGGAGCTGTTTTTT.

The chain joins TRBV11-2 to TRBJ1-2; the D gene is possibly TRBD1 (6 bases). The CDR3 length is 13 residues. Per germline, CDR1 SGHAT and CDR2 FQNNGV. The V end lost 5 bases, the J end lost 3 bases, and 10 bases lay between the germline ends. CDR3 coding DNA: TGTGCCAGCAGCGGAACAGGGCACTATGGCTACACCTTC. Protein: CASSGTGHYGYTF.

The chain combines TRBV6-6 with TRBJ2-1, with TRBD2 identical over 10 bases. Germline V gives CDR1 MNHNY, CDR2 SVGAGI (reference sequence). This CDR3 has 15 residues. With V trimmed by 6 bases and J by 9 bases, 11 bases remained unmatched. CDR3 DNA sequence: TGTGCCAGCAGGTTGGAAAGCGGGAGGGCCGGTGAGCAGTTCTTC. This gives the protein CASRLESGRAGEQFF.